This TCR beta chain was recorded in a study of CD8+ T cells in alopecia areata. Study at large: Treated patients swallowed 5 to 10 mg of oral tofacitinib twice daily.

Indicated treatment: oral pan-JAK inhibitor, 5-10 mg twice daily. Trimming pared 5 bases from V and 6 bases from J, leaving 15 bases between. CDR1 is SQVTM, CDR2 ANQGSEA, per germline. The CDR3 runs to 13 residues. cDNA prepared by RNA extraction and subsequent reverse transcription served as the template for sequencing. Profiling relied on immunoSEQ multiplex PCR, and the TCRdb table lists in-frame clones only, not all of them. Of over 200,000 clones in the sample, 64% were seen once. The TCR sequence derives from a human donor with alopecia areata. The gene calls are TRBV29-1 and TRBJ2-3; the D is unclear. Sequences were derived from CD4+ T cells sorted from blood, sampled at week 4, from a patient treated with tofacitinib. This chain's CDR3 is CSVLTLTRDTQYF. CDR3 nucleotide sequence: TGCAGCGTTCTTACGCTCACAAGGGATACGCAGTATTTT.